This TCR beta chain was sequenced during a study of tumor-infiltrating lymphocytes in localized non-small cell lung cancer. Libraries were prepared by immunoSEQ multiplex PCR; TCRdb keeps only in-frame clonotypes and omits some of them. The profile shows fewer than 20,000 clones, over 70% of them singletons. Trimming left V 7 bases short and J 0 bases short, with 6 bases between. Germline V gene lookup returns CDR1 SNHLY and CDR2 FYNNEI. CDR3 length: 13 residues. This sequence originates from a human donor with non-small cell lung cancer. V usage is TRBV2 and J usage is TRBJ1-4; maybe TRBD1 (6 bases). The material sequenced was lung tumor tissue. The CDR3 spells CASTGATNEKLFF. In DNA, the CDR3 is TGTGCCAGCACAGGGGCAACTAATGAAAAACTGTTTTTT.